These T cell receptor beta chains were read from a single sample in a study of identical twins. MiXCR was run by TCRdb on the 5' RACE reads, yielding one entry per CDR3 protein. This table has some 710,000 distinct CDR3 sequences, 5.5% to 6.5% appearing once. The sample comprised naive T cells sorted from blood. These receptors were obtained from a young man in good health. Each CDR3 is given with its conserved first and last residue. D genes are given only for firm matches. For some rows the clone size is stated as once, few or many, or as a class when expanded; others skip it.

D	V	J	size	CDR3	DNA
NA	TRBV15	TRBJ2-5	many	CATSRAGTTQETQYF	TGTGCCACCAGCAGGGCTGGGACCACACAAGAGACCCAGTACTTC
TRBD1	TRBV12-3/TRBV12-4	TRBJ2-5	many	CASSSDRVQETQYF	TGTGCCAGCAGTTCCGACAGGGTACAAGAGACCCAGTACTTC
NA	TRBV12-3/TRBV12-4	TRBJ2-3	many	CASSLDTSTDTQYF	TGTGCCAGCAGCCTTGACACTAGCACAGATACGCAGTATTTT
TRBD2	TRBV7-9	TRBJ2-1	few	CASTPKGAGVYNEQFF	TGTGCCAGTACCCCGAAGGGAGCGGGAGTTTACAATGAGCAGTTCTTC
NA	TRBV12-3/TRBV12-4	TRBJ1-1	many	CASSLDAWPGTEAFF	TGTGCCAGCAGTCTCGATGCGTGGCCGGGGACTGAAGCTTTCTTT
TRBD2	TRBV7-9	TRBJ2-3	NA	CASIRLAGTDTQYF	TGTGCCAGCATCAGACTAGCGGGCACAGATACGCAGTATTTT
NA	TRBV5-1	TRBJ2-3	few	CASSRDRKETDTQYF	TGCGCCAGCAGCCGGGACCGGAAGGAGACAGATACGCAGTATTTT
NA	TRBV4-3	TRBJ2-1	many	CASSQVVRGLGNEQFF	TGCGCCAGCAGCCAAGTGGTTCGGGGGCTGGGCAATGAGCAGTTCTTC
NA	TRBV15	TRBJ1-1	many	CATSRERTVGTEAFF	TGTGCCACCAGCAGAGAACGGACAGTGGGCACTGAAGCTTTCTTT
TRBD2	TRBV7-9	TRBJ2-1	NA	CASSPNTGTSGRGEFF	TGTGCCAGCAGCCCAAACACCGGGACTAGCGGGAGGGGGGAGTTCTTC
NA	TRBV12-3/TRBV12-4	TRBJ1-1	many	CASSLGHRGGEAFF	TGTGCCAGCAGTTTGGGACACCGGGGCGGGGAAGCTTTCTTT
NA	TRBV29-1	TRBJ2-5	many	CSVDALGGKETQYF	TGCAGCGTTGACGCGTTAGGGGGGAAAGAGACCCAGTACTTC
TRBD1	TRBV20-1	TRBJ1-1	many	CSARGEGGTEAFF	TGCAGTGCCAGGGGGGAAGGTGGGACTGAAGCTTTCTTT
NA	TRBV24-1	TRBJ2-2	many	CATSLYLGAELFF	TGTGCCACCAGCCTTTATCTTGGGGCGGAACTGTTTTTT
NA	TRBV12-3/TRBV12-4	TRBJ2-7	many	CASSFNLGPEQYF	TGTGCCAGCAGTTTCAACCTAGGTCCCGAGCAGTACTTC
NA	TRBV29-1	TRBJ2-7	few	CSVDAGVHEQYF	TGCAGCGTTGACGCAGGGGTGCACGAGCAGTACTTC
TRBD2	TRBV12-3/TRBV12-4	TRBJ2-7	many	CASSFAGLAGDEQYF	TGTGCCAGCAGTTTTGCGGGACTAGCGGGAGACGAGCAGTACTTC
NA	TRBV5-1	TRBJ2-3	many	CASTSFTDTQYF	TGCGCCAGCACCTCTTTCACAGATACGCAGTATTTT
TRBD1	TRBV5-5	TRBJ2-1	few	CASSSSDRERNEQFF	TGTGCCAGCAGCTCATCGGACAGGGAAAGGAATGAGCAGTTCTTC
TRBD2	TRBV20-1	TRBJ2-5	NA	CSATAVGGQETQYF	TGCAGTGCTACAGCAGTCGGGGGGCAAGAGACCCAGTACTTC
TRBD2	TRBV12-3/TRBV12-4	TRBJ2-1	many	CASIGPGGYNEQFF	TGTGCCAGCATTGGGCCCGGGGGGTACAATGAGCAGTTCTTC
NA	TRBV20-1	TRBJ1-1	few	CSARGGLGTEAFF	TGCAGTGCTAGGGGGGGGTTAGGCACTGAAGCTTTCTTT
NA	TRBV3-1	TRBJ2-7	many	CASSQGPYEQYF	TGCGCCAGCAGCCAGGGGCCTTACGAGCAGTACTTC
NA	TRBV25-1	TRBJ2-7	NA	CASSALTSSYEQYF	TGTGCCAGCAGTGCCCTCACGAGCTCCTACGAGCAGTACTTC
NA	TRBV20-1	TRBJ1-1	few	CSARGGRGAVLEAFF	TGCAGTGCTAGAGGGGGTCGTGGCGCCGTACTTGAAGCTTTCTTT
TRBD2	TRBV5-1	TRBJ2-5	many	CASSHRLAGVLQETQYF	TGCGCCAGCAGCCATAGACTAGCGGGAGTACTCCAAGAGACCCAGTACTTC